Included here is one T cell receptor beta chain sequence, with context. The data stem from a study of glioma-infiltrating T cells after dendritic cell vaccination. CDR1 and CDR2 from the germline V gene are SGHRS and YFSETQ. V dropped 0 bases and J dropped 8 bases, with 18 bases sitting between them. The CDR3 has 16 residues. The repertoire was sequenced with immunoSEQ multiplex PCR; TCRdb's copy has only in-frame clones and lacks some. The sample carries around 100,000 clones, 80% to 90% recorded once. V gene TRBV5-1 combines with J gene TRBJ2-1, with D perhaps TRBD1 (5 bases). The sample consisted of blood, taken before dendritic cell vaccination. This TCR was recovered from a human donor with glioblastoma. CDR3 loop: CASSLGGTERVYEQFF. CDR3 nucleotide sequence: TGCGCCAGCAGCTTGGGGGGCACAGAGCGAGTGTATGAGCAGTTCTTC.